This TCR beta chain was observed in a study of T cells after yellow fever vaccination. Study conclusions and caveats: Once the booster was given, most primary-vaccination clones reappeared, at 95% to 98% for CD4 and 88% for CD8.

Losses at the gene ends were 4 bases for V and 2 bases for J; bases not matched to a gene: 11. The CDR3 covers 16 residues. Germline assignment: CDR1 SGHTA and CDR2 FQGNSA. TCRdb re-derived calls from the 5' RACE reads in MiXCR, one entry per CDR3 protein. The sample includes 610,000 or so distinct CDR3 sequences, 12% of them seen just once. This clonotype was detected a few times. Its matching antigen is unknown. The clonotype comes from a man younger than 45 who received the YFV17D yellow fever vaccine. The rearrangement uses TRBV7-2 and TRBJ2-7, with 7 nucleotides matching TRBD2. Sequenced here: PBMCs, sampled on the day of the yellow fever booster vaccination. CDR3 DNA: TGTGCCAGCAGCTCCCCTCCGGGACTACGTCCCTACGAGCAGTACTTC. This codes for CASSSPPGLRPYEQYF.